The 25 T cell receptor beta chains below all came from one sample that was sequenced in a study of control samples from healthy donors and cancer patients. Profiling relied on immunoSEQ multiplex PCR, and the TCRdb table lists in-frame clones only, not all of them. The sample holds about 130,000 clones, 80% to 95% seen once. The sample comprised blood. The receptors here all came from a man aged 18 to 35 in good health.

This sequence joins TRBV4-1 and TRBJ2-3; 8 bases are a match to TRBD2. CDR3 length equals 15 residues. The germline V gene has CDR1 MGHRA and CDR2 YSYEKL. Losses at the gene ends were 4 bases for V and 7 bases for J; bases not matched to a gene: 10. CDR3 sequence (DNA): TGCGCCAGCAGCCTTTTGGCGGGGGGACACAATACGCAGTATTTT. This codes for CASSLLAGGHNTQYF.

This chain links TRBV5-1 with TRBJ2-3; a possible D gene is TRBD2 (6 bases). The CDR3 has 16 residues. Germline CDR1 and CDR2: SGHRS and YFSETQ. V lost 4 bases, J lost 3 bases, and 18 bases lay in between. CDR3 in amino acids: CASSPADPAGTDTQYF. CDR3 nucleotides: TGCGCCAGCAGCCCGGCGGACCCGGCGGGAACAGATACGCAGTATTTT. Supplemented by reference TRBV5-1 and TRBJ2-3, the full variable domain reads KAGVTQTPRYLIKTRGQQVTLSCSPISGHRSVSWYQQTPGQGLQFLFEYFSETQRNKGNFPGRFSGRQFSNSRSEMNVSTLELGDSALYLCASSPADPAGTDTQYFGPGTRLTVL.

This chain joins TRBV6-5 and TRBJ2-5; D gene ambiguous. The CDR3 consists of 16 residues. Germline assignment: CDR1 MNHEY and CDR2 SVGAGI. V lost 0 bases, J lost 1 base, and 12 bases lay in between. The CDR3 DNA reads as TGTGCCAGCAGTTACTCAAGCAACCTCCCCCAAGAGACCCAGTACTTC. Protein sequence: CASSYSSNLPQETQYF.

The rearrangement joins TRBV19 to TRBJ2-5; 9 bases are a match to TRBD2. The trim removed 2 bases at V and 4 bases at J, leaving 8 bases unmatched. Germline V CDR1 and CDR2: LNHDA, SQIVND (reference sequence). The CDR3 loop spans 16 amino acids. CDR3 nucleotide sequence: TGTGCCAGTAGTATATATGGCGGGGGGGCCACAGAGACCCAGTACTTC. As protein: CASSIYGGGATETQYF.

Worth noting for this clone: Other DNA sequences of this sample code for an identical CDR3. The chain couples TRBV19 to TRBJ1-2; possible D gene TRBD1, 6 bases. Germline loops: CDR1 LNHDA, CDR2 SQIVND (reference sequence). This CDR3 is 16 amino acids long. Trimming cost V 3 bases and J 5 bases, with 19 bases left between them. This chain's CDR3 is CASSMEPGVPYYGYTF. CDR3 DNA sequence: TGTGCCAGTAGTATGGAACCAGGGGTCCCGTATTATGGCTACACCTTC.

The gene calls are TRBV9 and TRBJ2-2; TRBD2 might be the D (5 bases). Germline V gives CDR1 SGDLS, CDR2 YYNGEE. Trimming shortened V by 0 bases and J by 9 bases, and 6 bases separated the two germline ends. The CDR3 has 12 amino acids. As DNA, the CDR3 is TGTGCCAGCAGCGTAGGAGGGAGGGAGCTGTTTTTT. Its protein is CASSVGGRELFF.

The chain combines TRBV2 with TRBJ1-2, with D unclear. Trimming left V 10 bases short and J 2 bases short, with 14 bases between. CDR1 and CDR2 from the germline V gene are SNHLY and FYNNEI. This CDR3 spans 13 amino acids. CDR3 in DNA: TGTGCCACCCAAACTCCACAGAACTATGGCTACACCTTC. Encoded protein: CATQTPQNYGYTF. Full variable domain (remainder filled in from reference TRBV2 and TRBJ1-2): EPEVTQTPSHQVTQMGQEVILRCVPISNHLYFYWYRQILGQKVEFLVSFYNNEISEKSEIFDDQFSVERPDGSNFTLKIRSTKLEDSAMYFCATQTPQNYGYTFGSGTRLTVV.

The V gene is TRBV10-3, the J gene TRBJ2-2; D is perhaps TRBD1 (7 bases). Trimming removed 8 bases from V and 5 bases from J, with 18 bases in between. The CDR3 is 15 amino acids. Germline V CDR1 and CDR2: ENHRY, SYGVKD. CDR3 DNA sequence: TGTGCCATCGGGCGGGACAGAGCTACAACCGGGGAGCTGTTTTTT. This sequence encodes CAIGRDRATTGELFF.

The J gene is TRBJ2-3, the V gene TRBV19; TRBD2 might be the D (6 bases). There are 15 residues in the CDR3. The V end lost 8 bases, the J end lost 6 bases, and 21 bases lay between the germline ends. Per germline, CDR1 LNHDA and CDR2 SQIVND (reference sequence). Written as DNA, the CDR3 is TGTGCCAGTTCCTCGGGACTTGGCTTAGTGGATACGCAGTATTTT. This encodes CASSSGLGLVDTQYF.

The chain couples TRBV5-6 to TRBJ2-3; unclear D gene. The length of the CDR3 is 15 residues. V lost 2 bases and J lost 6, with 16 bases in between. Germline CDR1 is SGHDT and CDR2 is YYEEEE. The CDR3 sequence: CASSLIPRRQDTQYF. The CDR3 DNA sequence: TGTGCCAGCAGCTTAATACCCCGACGGCAGGATACGCAGTATTTT.

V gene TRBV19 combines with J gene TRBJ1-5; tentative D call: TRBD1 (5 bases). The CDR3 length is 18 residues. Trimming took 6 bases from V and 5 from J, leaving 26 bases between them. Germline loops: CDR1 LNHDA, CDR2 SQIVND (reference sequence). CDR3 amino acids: CASRYRSKSNPLHQPQHF. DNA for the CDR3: TGTGCCAGTAGGTACAGGAGCAAGTCAAACCCACTCCATCAGCCCCAGCATTTT.

CDR3: CASSEPSGMTQYF. CDR3 in DNA: TGTGCCAGCAGTGAACCCAGTGGGATGACGCAGTATTTT. The V gene is TRBV2, the J gene TRBJ2-3, with no clear D. V was clipped by 2 bases and J by 9 bases, with 12 bases between them. The CDR3 runs to 13 residues. Germline V CDR1 and CDR2: SNHLY, FYNNEI.

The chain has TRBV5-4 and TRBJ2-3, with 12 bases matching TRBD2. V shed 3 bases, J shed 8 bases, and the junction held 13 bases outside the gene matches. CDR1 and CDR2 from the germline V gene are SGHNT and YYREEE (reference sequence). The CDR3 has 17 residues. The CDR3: CASSSERASGGALTQYF. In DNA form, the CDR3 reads TGTGCCAGCAGCTCGGAGAGGGCTAGCGGGGGGGCCCTTACGCAGTATTTT.

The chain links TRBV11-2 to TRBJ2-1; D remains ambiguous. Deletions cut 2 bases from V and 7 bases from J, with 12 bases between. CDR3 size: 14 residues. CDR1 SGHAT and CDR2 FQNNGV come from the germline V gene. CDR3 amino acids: CASSLQRVPNEQFF. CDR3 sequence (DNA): TGTGCCAGCAGCTTACAGCGTGTGCCAAATGAGCAGTTCTTC.

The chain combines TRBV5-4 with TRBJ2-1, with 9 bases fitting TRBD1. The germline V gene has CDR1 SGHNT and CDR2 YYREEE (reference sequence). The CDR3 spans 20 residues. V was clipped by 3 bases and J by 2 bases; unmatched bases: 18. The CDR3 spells CASSYLESAGQGGPYNEQFF. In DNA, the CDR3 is TGTGCCAGCAGCTACCTGGAGAGTGCGGGACAGGGTGGCCCCTACAATGAGCAGTTCTTC.

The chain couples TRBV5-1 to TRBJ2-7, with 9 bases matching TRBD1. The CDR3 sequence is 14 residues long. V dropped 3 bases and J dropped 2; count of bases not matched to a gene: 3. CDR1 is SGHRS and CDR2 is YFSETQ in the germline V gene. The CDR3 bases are TGCGCCAGCAGCTCACAGGGGGCGGCCTACGAGCAGTACTTC. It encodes CASSSQGAAYEQYF.

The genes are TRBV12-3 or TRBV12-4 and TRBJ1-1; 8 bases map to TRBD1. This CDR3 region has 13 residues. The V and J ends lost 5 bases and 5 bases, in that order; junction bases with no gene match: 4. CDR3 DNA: TGTGCCAGCAGTCGACAGGGGTTGACTGAAGCTTTCTTT. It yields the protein CASSRQGLTEAFF.

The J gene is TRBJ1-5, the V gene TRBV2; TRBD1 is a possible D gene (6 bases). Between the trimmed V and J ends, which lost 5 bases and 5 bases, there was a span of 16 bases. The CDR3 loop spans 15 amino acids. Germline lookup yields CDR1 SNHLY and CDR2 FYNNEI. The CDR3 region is CASSSDRPEYQPQHF. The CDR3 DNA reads TGTGCCAGCAGTTCTGACAGGCCCGAATATCAGCCCCAGCATTTT.

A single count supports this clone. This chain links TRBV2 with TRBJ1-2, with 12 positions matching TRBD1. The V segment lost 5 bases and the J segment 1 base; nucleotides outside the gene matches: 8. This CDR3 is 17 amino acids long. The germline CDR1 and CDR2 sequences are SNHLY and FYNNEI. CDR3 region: CASSYRDRGPLNYGYTF. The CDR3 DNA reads TGTGCCAGCAGTTACCGGGACAGGGGGCCCCTTAACTATGGCTACACCTTC. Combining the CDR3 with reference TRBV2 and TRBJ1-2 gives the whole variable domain EPEVTQTPSHQVTQMGQEVILRCVPISNHLYFYWYRQILGQKVEFLVSFYNNEISEKSEIFDDQFSVERPDGSNFTLKIRSTKLEDSAMYFCASSYRDRGPLNYGYTFGSGTRLTVV.

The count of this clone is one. CDR3 residues: CASRLPAGEQETQYF. CDR3 coding DNA: TGTGCCAGCCGGCTACCCGCGGGGGAGCAAGAGACCCAGTACTTC. The genes are TRBV14 and TRBJ2-5; 7 nucleotides align to TRBD2. The V gene's germline CDR1 is SGHDN and CDR2 FVKESK. Trimming took 8 bases from V and 2 from J; bases not matched to a gene: 11. The CDR3 length is 15 residues.

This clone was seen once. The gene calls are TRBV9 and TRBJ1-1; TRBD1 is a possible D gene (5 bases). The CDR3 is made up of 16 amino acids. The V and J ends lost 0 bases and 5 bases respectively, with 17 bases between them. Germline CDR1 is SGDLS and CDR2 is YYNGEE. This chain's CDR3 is CASSVAPGLEGTEAFF. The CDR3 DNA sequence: TGTGCCAGCAGCGTAGCCCCGGGGCTTGAGGGAACTGAAGCTTTCTTT.

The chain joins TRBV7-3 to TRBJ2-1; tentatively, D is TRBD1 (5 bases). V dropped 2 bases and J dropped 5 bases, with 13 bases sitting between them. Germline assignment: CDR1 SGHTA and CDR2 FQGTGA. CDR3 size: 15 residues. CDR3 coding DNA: TGTGCCAGCAGCTTAGGGGCCCTTATCGACAATGAGCAGTTCTTC. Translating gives CASSLGALIDNEQFF. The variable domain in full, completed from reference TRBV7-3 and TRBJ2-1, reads GAGVSQTPSNKVTEKGKYVELRCDPISGHTALYWYRQSLGQGPEFLIYFQGTGAADDSGLPNDRFFAVRPEGSVSTLKIQRTERGDSAVYLCASSLGALIDNEQFFGPGTRLTVL.

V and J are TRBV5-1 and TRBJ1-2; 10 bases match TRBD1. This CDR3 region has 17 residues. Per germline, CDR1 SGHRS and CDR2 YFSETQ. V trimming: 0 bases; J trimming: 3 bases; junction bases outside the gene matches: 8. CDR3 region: CASSLDAGQGTDYGYTF. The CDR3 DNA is TGCGCCAGCAGCTTGGACGCGGGACAGGGGACGGACTATGGCTACACCTTC.

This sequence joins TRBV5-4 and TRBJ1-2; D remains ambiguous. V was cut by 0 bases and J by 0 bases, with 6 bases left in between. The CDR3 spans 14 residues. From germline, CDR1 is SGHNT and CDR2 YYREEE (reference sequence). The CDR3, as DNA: TGTGCCAGCAGCTTGGACGGAACTAACTATGGCTACACCTTC. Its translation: CASSLDGTNYGYTF. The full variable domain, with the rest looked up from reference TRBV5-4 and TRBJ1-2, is ETGVTQSPTHLIKTRGQQVTLRCSSQSGHNTVSWYQQALGQGPQFIFQYYREEENGRGNFPPRFSGLQFPNYSSELNVNALELDDSALYLCASSLDGTNYGYTFGSGTRLTVV.

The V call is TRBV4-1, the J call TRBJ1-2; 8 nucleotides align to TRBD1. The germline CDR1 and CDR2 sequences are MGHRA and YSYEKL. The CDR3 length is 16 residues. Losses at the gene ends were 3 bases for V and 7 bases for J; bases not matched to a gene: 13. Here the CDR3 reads CASSQDQTDRVSGYTF. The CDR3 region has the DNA TGCGCCAGCAGCCAGGACCAGACGGACAGGGTTAGTGGCTACACCTTC.